These T cell receptor beta chains were read from a single sample in a study of T cell responses to AZD1222 COVID-19 vaccine. Method: immunoSEQ multiplex PCR; TCRdb's copy keeps in-frame clones and lacks some. The sample contains some 180,000 clones, roughly nine tenths of which appear only once. Specimen: peripheral blood, collected 28 days after the second AZD1222 dose. Source of these receptors: an adult who received the AZD1222 COVID-19 vaccine. CDR3s include the opening cysteine and the closing phenylalanine or tryptophan. D genes are given only for firm matches. Clone size is given for some rows only: seen once, a few or many times, or a class if the clone is expanded.

clone size: NA; J gene: TRBJ2-3; D gene: TRBD2; V gene: TRBV2; CDR3 DNA: TGTGCCAGCAGTCCCCGACTAGCGGGCCTCACAGATACGCAGTATTTT; CDR3 protein: CASSPRLAGLTDTQYF
clone size: few; J gene: TRBJ1-1; D gene: TRBD1; V gene: TRBV19; CDR3 DNA: TGTGCCAGTAGTATTCGGACAGGGGGCACTGAAGCTTTCTTT; CDR3 protein: CASSIRTGGTEAFF
clone size: NA; J gene: TRBJ2-2; D gene: NA; V gene: TRBV18; CDR3 DNA: TGTGCCAGCTCACCTCGGGCTTCAAGGTCCGTCGGGGAGCTGTTTTTT; CDR3 protein: CASSPRASRSVGELFF
clone size: NA; J gene: TRBJ1-1; D gene: NA; V gene: TRBV11-2; CDR3 DNA: TGTGCCAGCAGCTTTTCCAGGGAGGCGGCTGAAGCTTTCTTT; CDR3 protein: CASSFSREAAEAFF
clone size: NA; J gene: TRBJ2-5; D gene: NA; V gene: TRBV6-2/TRBV6-3; CDR3 DNA: TGTGCCAGCAGTTACCCTAAGCGGGAGACCCAGTACTTC; CDR3 protein: CASSYPKRETQYF
clone size: few; J gene: TRBJ1-1; D gene: NA; V gene: TRBV11-1; CDR3 DNA: TGTGCCAGCAGCTTGGGACACATGAACACTGAAGCTTTCTTT; CDR3 protein: CASSLGHMNTEAFF
clone size: NA; J gene: TRBJ2-3; D gene: NA; V gene: TRBV6-6; CDR3 DNA: TGTGCCAGCAGTTACTCTAATACGCAGTATTTT; CDR3 protein: CASSYSNTQYF
clone size: few; J gene: TRBJ1-5; D gene: NA; V gene: TRBV6-2/TRBV6-3; CDR3 DNA: TGTGCCAGCAGTTGGCTTAATAGCAATCAGCCCCAGCATTTT; CDR3 protein: CASSWLNSNQPQHF
clone size: NA; J gene: TRBJ2-1; D gene: TRBD2; V gene: TRBV7-9; CDR3 DNA: TGTGCCAGCAGCTTAACGGGGGGTAATGAGCAGTTCTTC; CDR3 protein: CASSLTGGNEQFF
clone size: NA; J gene: TRBJ1-3; D gene: NA; V gene: TRBV7-9; CDR3 DNA: TGTGCCAGCAGCTTAGATCCCCTAAACACCATATATTTT; CDR3 protein: CASSLDPLNTIYF
clone size: NA; J gene: TRBJ1-6; D gene: NA; V gene: TRBV10-3; CDR3 DNA: TGTGCCATCAGTGAGCCGAAGGGGCAGAATAATTCACCCCTCCACTTT; CDR3 protein: CAISEPKGQNNSPLHF
clone size: NA; J gene: TRBJ1-2; D gene: NA; V gene: TRBV20-1; CDR3 DNA: TGCAGTGCTAGTCCCCAGGGAGGAAGTGGCTATGGCTACACCTTC; CDR3 protein: CSASPQGGSGYGYTF
clone size: NA; J gene: TRBJ2-1; D gene: NA; V gene: TRBV5-8; CDR3 DNA: TGTGCCAGCAGCCTGGTCAGGGAGGGGGGTGAGCAGTTCTTC; CDR3 protein: CASSLVREGGEQFF
clone size: NA; J gene: TRBJ1-6; D gene: NA; V gene: TRBV5-1; CDR3 DNA: TGCGCCAGCAGCCCTAATGCAGGCTATAATTCACCCCTCCACTTT; CDR3 protein: CASSPNAGYNSPLHF
clone size: NA; J gene: TRBJ2-5; D gene: NA; V gene: TRBV27; CDR3 DNA: TGTGCCAGCAGTCTCAGCGGCCCCGCGAGCGAGACCCAGTACTTC; CDR3 protein: CASSLSGPASETQYF
clone size: once; J gene: TRBJ2-2; D gene: NA; V gene: TRBV27; CDR3 DNA: TGTGCCAGCAGTTTGTACACCGGGGAGCTGTTTTTT; CDR3 protein: CASSLYTGELFF
clone size: NA; J gene: TRBJ2-1; D gene: TRBD1; V gene: TRBV9; CDR3 DNA: TGTGCCAGCAGCGTAGGGGGACAGCCCTCCTACAATGAGCAGTTCTTC; CDR3 protein: CASSVGGQPSYNEQFF
clone size: NA; J gene: TRBJ2-7; D gene: NA; V gene: TRBV5-6; CDR3 DNA: TGTGCCAGCAGCCTGAGGGGGGACGAGCAGTACTTC; CDR3 protein: CASSLRGDEQYF
clone size: NA; J gene: TRBJ2-5; D gene: NA; V gene: TRBV7-3; CDR3 DNA: TGTGCCAGCAGCTTAATCCAGGGAGAGACCCAGTACTTC; CDR3 protein: CASSLIQGETQYF
clone size: NA; J gene: TRBJ2-6; D gene: NA; V gene: TRBV4-1; CDR3 DNA: TGCGCCAGCAGCCAAGATGTGCACAACTCTGGGGCCAACGTCCTGACTTTC; CDR3 protein: CASSQDVHNSGANVLTF
clone size: NA; J gene: TRBJ2-7; D gene: NA; V gene: TRBV6-1; CDR3 DNA: TGTGCCAGCAGTGAAAGCTTCGGGGGCGGGCCTGGGGACGAGCAGTACTTC; CDR3 protein: CASSESFGGGPGDEQYF
clone size: NA; J gene: TRBJ2-5; D gene: TRBD1; V gene: TRBV5-1; CDR3 DNA: TGCGCCAGCAGCTGGGTGGGGACAGCACAAGAGACCCAGTACTTC; CDR3 protein: CASSWVGTAQETQYF
clone size: NA; J gene: TRBJ1-1; D gene: NA; V gene: TRBV7-3; CDR3 DNA: TGTGCCAGCAGCTTACAAGGGGTAGTACACACTGAAGCTTTCTTT; CDR3 protein: CASSLQGVVHTEAFF
clone size: NA; J gene: TRBJ1-3; D gene: NA; V gene: TRBV5-6; CDR3 DNA: TGTGCCAGCAGTTCAGAGATATCGAGGACTTCCCGCTCTGGAAACACCATATATTTT; CDR3 protein: CASSSEISRTSRSGNTIYF
clone size: NA; J gene: TRBJ2-7; D gene: NA; V gene: TRBV5-4; CDR3 DNA: TGTGCCAGCAGCTTGGCCGGACAGATGCTCTACGAGCAGTACTTC; CDR3 protein: CASSLAGQMLYEQYF
clone size: NA; J gene: TRBJ1-3; D gene: NA; V gene: TRBV18; CDR3 DNA: TGTGCCAGCTCACCAACCGAGGGCTCTGGAAACACCATATATTTT; CDR3 protein: CASSPTEGSGNTIYF
clone size: NA; J gene: TRBJ1-1; D gene: NA; V gene: TRBV5-1; CDR3 DNA: TGCGCCAGCAGCTTTGGGGGCGCGAACACTGAAGCTTTCTTT; CDR3 protein: CASSFGGANTEAFF
clone size: NA; J gene: TRBJ1-1; D gene: NA; V gene: TRBV21-1; CDR3 DNA: TGTGCCAGCAGCAAAGCGGACAGTGAAGCTTTCTTT; CDR3 protein: CASSKADSEAFF
clone size: few; J gene: TRBJ2-7; D gene: NA; V gene: TRBV5-1; CDR3 DNA: TGCGCCAGCAGCTTGGAGGGCTTGGCTTCCCTCGAGCAGTACTTC; CDR3 protein: CASSLEGLASLEQYF
clone size: few; J gene: TRBJ1-3; D gene: NA; V gene: TRBV9; CDR3 DNA: TGTGCCAGCAGCATGACCAGGGCTGGAAACACCATATATTTT; CDR3 protein: CASSMTRAGNTIYF
clone size: NA; J gene: TRBJ2-7; D gene: NA; V gene: TRBV6-6; CDR3 DNA: TGTGCCAGCAGTACGCTCTCCTACGAGCAGTACTTC; CDR3 protein: CASSTLSYEQYF
clone size: NA; J gene: TRBJ2-7; D gene: NA; V gene: TRBV27; CDR3 DNA: TGTGCCAGCAGTCCCATGACAGAGACCTACGAGCAGTACTTC; CDR3 protein: CASSPMTETYEQYF